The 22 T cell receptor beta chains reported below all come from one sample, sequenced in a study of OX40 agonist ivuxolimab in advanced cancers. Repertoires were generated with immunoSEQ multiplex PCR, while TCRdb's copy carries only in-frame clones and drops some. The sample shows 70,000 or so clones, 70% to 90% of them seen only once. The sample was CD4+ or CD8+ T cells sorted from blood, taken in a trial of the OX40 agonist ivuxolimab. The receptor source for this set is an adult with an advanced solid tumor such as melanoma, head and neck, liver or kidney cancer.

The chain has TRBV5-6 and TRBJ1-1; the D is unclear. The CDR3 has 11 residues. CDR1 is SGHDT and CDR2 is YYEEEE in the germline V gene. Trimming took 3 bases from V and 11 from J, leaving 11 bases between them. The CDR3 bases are TGTGCCAGCAGCTCGTCACATGGGGCTTTCTTT. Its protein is CASSSSHGAFF.

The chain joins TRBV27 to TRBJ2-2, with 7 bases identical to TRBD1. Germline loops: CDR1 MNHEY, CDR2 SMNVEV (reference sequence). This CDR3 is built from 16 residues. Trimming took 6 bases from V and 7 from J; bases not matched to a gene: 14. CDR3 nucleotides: TGTGCCAGCAGGCGACAGGGACCAAAGGAAGGCGGGGAGCTGTTTTTT. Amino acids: CASRRQGPKEGGELFF.

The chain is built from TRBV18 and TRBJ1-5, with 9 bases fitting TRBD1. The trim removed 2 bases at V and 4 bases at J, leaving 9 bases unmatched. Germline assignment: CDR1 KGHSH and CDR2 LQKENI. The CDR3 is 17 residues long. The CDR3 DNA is TGTGCCAGCTCACCATCCGGGACAGGGTCCCCTAATCAGCCCCAGCATTTT. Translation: CASSPSGTGSPNQPQHF. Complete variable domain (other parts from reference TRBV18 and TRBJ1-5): NAGVMQNPRHLVRRRGQEARLRCSPMKGHSHVYWYRQLPEEGLKFMVYLQKENIIDESGMPKERFSAEFPKEGPSILRIQQVVRGDSAAYFCASSPSGTGSPNQPQHFGDGTRLSIL.

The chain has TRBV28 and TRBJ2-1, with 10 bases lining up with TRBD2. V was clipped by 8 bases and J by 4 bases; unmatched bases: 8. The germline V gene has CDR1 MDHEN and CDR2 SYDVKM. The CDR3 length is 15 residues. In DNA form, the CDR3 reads TGTGCCAGCCTGAGCGGGGGGGGGCGTTACAATGAGCAGTTCTTC. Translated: CASLSGGGRYNEQFF.

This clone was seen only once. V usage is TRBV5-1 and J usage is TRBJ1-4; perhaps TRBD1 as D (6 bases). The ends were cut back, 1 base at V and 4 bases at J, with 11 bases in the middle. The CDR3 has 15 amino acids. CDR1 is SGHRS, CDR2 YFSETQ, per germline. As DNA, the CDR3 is TGCGCCAGCAGCTTGTTCTCAGGGGATAATGAAAAACTGTTTTTT. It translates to CASSLFSGDNEKLFF.

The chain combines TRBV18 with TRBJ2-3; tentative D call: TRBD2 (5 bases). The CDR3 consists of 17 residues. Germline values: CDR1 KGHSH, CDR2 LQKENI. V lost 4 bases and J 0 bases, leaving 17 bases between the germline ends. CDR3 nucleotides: TGTGCCAGCTCACGGCAGATTAGCGCCGCTAGCACAGATACGCAGTATTTT. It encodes CASSRQISAASTDTQYF. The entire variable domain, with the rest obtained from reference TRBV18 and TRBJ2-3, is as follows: NAGVMQNPRHLVRRRGQEARLRCSPMKGHSHVYWYRQLPEEGLKFMVYLQKENIIDESGMPKERFSAEFPKEGPSILRIQQVVRGDSAAYFCASSRQISAASTDTQYFGPGTRLTVL.

The CDR3 nucleotides are TGTGCCAGCAGTGAAGAGTATGGATCGGCTAAAAACATTCAGTACTTC. Encoded protein: CASSEEYGSAKNIQYF. The chain employs TRBV6-1 and TRBJ2-4; D not resolved. The CDR3 totals 16 residues. The V end lost 1 base, the J end lost 4 bases, and 14 bases lay between the germline ends. The V gene's germline CDR1 is MNHNS and CDR2 SASEGT.

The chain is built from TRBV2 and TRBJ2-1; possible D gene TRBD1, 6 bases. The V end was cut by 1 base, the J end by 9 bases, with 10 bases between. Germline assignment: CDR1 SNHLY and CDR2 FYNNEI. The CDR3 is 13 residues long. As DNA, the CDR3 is TGTGCCAGCAGTGAAGGGGGGCAGGGTGAGCAGTTCTTC. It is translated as CASSEGGQGEQFF. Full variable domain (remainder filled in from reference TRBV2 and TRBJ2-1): EPEVTQTPSHQVTQMGQEVILRCVPISNHLYFYWYRQILGQKVEFLVSFYNNEISEKSEIFDDQFSVERPDGSNFTLKIRSTKLEDSAMYFCASSEGGQGEQFFGPGTRLTVL.

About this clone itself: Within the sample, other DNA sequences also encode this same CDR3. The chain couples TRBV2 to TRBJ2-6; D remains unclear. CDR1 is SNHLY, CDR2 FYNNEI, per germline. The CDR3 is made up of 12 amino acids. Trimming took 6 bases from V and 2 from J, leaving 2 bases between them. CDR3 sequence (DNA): TGTGCCAGCAGCGCTGGGGCCAACGTCCTGACTTTC. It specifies CASSAGANVLTF.

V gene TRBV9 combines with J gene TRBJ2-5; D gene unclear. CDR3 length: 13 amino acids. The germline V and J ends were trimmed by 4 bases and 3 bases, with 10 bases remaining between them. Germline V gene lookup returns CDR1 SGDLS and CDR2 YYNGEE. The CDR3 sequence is CASSPSPEETQYF. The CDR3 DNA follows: TGTGCCAGCAGCCCCTCGCCGGAAGAGACCCAGTACTTC.

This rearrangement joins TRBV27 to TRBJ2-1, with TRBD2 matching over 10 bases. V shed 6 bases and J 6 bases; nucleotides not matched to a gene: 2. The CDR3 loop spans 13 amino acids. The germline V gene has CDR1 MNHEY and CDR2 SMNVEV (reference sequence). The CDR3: CASRASGGNEQFF. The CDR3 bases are TGTGCCAGCAGGGCTAGCGGGGGCAATGAGCAGTTCTTC.

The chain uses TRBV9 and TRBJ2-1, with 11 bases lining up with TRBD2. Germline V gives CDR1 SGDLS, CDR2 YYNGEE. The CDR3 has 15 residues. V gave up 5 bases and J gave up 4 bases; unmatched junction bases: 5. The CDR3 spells CASSPGTSGYNEQFF. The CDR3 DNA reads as TGTGCCAGCAGTCCCGGGACTAGCGGATACAATGAGCAGTTCTTC.

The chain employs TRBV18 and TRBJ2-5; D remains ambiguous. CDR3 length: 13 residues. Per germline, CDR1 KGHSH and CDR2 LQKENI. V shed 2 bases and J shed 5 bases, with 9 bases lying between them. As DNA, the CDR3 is TGTGCCAGCTCACCAGAAGTGTTGGAGACCCAGTACTTC. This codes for CASSPEVLETQYF.

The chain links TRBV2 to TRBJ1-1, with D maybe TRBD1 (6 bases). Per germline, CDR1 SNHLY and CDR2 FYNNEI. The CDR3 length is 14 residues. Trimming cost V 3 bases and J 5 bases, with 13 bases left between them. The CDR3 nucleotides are TGTGCCAGCAGTGATCAGGGGCGGAGAACTGAAGCTTTCTTT. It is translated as CASSDQGRRTEAFF.

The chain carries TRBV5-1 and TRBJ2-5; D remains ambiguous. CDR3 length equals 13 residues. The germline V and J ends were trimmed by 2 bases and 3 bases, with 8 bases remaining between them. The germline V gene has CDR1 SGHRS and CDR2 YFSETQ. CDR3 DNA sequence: TGCGCCAGCAGCTTCAACCACAAAGAGACCCAGTACTTC. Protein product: CASSFNHKETQYF.

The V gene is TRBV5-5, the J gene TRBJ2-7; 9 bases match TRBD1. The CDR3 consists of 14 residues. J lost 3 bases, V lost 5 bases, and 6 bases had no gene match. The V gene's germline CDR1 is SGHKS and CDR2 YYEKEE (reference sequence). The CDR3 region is CASRKPGQGYEQYF. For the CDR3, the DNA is TGTGCCAGCAGAAAACCGGGACAGGGCTACGAGCAGTACTTC.

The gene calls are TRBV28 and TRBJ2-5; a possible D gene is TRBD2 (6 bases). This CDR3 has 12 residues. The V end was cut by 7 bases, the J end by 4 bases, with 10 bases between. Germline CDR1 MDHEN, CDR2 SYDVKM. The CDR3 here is CASTVGGETQYF. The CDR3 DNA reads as TGTGCCAGCACCGTCGGGGGAGAGACCCAGTACTTC.

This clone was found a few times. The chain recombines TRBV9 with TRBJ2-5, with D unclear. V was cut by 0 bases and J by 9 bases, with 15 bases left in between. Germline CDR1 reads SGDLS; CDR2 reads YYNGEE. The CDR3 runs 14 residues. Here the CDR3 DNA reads TGTGCCAGCAGCGTAGACCCGGGTGTGGCCGCCCAGTACTTC. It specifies CASSVDPGVAAQYF. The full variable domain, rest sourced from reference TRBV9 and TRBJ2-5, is DSGVTQTPKHLITATGQRVTLRCSPRSGDLSVYWYQQSLDQGLQFLIQYYNGEERAKGNILERFSAQQFPDLHSELNLSSLELGDSALYFCASSVDPGVAAQYFGPGTRLLVL.

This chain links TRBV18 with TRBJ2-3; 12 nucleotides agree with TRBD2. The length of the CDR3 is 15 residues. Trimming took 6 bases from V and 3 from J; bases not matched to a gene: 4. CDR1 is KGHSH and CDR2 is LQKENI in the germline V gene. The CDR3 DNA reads TGTGCCAGCTCCCTCGGACTAGCGGGGACAGATACGCAGTATTTT. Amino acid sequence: CASSLGLAGTDTQYF.

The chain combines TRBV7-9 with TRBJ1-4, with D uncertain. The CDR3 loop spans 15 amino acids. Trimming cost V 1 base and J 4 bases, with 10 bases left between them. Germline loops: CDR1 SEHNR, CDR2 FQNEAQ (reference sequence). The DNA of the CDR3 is TGTGCCAGCAGCTTAGAAGGGCAGCTTAATGAAAAACTGTTTTTT. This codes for CASSLEGQLNEKLFF.

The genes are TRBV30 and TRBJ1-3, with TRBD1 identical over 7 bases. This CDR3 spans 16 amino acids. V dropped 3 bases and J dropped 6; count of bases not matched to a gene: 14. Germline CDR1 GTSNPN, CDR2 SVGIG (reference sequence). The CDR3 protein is CAWRPRQGHSQNTIYF. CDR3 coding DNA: TGTGCCTGGAGGCCCCGACAGGGACACAGTCAAAACACCATATATTTT.

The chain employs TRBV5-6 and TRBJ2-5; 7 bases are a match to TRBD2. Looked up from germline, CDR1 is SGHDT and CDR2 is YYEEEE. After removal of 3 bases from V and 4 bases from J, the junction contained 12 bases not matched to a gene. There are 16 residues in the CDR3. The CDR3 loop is CASSYRLAGTRETQYF. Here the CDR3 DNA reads TGTGCCAGCAGCTATCGACTAGCTGGTACGCGAGAGACCCAGTACTTC.